The rows below give T cell receptor beta chains drawn from one sample of a study of radiotherapy plus CTLA-4 blockade in lung cancer. Data came from immunoSEQ multiplex PCR; TCRdb stores just in-frame clones and leaves some out. The sample consists of 80,000 or so clones, more than 60% of them appearing once. The specimen comprised peripheral blood, sampled from a patient treated with radiotherapy plus ipilimumab. The receptors shown here come from a human donor with non-small cell lung cancer who had a partial response to radiotherapy plus ipilimumab. Some clones in this sample may be carry-over from other donors' samples. The CDR3 runs from the conserved cysteine through the conserved F or W. Fields, in order: J gene, D gene, V gene, clone size, CDR3 DNA, CDR3 protein. The D gene is left open where the match is weak. Clone size is shown for a subset of rows, as once, few, many or a class of expanded clone.

>TRBJ1-1|-|TRBV7-9|-
TGTGCCAGCAGCTTATGGACGCAGGGGGAAGCTTTCTTT
CASSLWTQGEAFF
>TRBJ1-1|TRBD1|TRBV2|few
TGTGCCAGCAGTGAAGGGGGGACAGCTAGCTCATATAAAGCTTTCTTT
CASSEGGTASSYKAFF
>TRBJ2-7|TRBD1|TRBV2|-
TGTGCCAGCAGAGTACAGGGGGGAGCCTACGAGCAGTACTTC
CASRVQGGAYEQYF
>TRBJ2-4|-|TRBV28|-
TGTGCCAGCAGCCCCGCGGGAGCCAAAAACATTCAGTACTTC
CASSPAGAKNIQYF
>TRBJ2-1|TRBD2|TRBV27|-
TGTGCCAGCAGCAAAAGCGGACTAGAAGGGTATGAGCAGTTCTTC
CASSKSGLEGYEQFF
>TRBJ1-1|TRBD1|TRBV28|-
TGTGCCAGCAGTGTGAACAGGGGGTCTGAAGCTTTCTTT
CASSVNRGSEAFF
>TRBJ2-1|-|TRBV12-5|-
TGTGCTAGTGGGGGGCGAGCAGGGCGCTCCTACAATGAGCAGTTCTTC
CASGGRAGRSYNEQFF
>TRBJ2-1|-|TRBV15|few
TGTGCCACCAGCAGAGAGGTACAGGCTTACAATGAGCAGTTCTTC
CATSREVQAYNEQFF
>TRBJ1-5|-|TRBV14|-
TGTGCCAGCAGCCTGGGGGCCAATCAGCCCCAGCATTTT
CASSLGANQPQHF
>TRBJ2-1|-|TRBV7-3|-
TGTGCCAGCGGGGCGGGGAGTTTTAGTGAGCAGTTCTTC
CASGAGSFSEQFF
>TRBJ1-1|TRBD1|TRBV6-1|-
TGTGCCAGCAGTAGACAGGGGGAGAACACTGAAGCTTTCTTT
CASSRQGENTEAFF
>TRBJ2-5|TRBD2|TRBV29-1|-
TGCAGCGTGGATAGCGGGACGGAGGTAGAGACCCAGTACTTC
CSVDSGTEVETQYF
>TRBJ1-2|-|TRBV11-3|-
TGTGCCAGCAGCGAGCGGGGCTACACCTTC
CASSERGYTF
>TRBJ1-1|-|TRBV19|-
TGTGCCAGTAGGCAACAGGGTGGCACTGAAGCTTTCTTT
CASRQQGGTEAFF
>TRBJ2-2|-|TRBV5-1|-
TGCGCCAGCAGCTTGGGCGAGGAGCTGTTTTTT
CASSLGEELFF
>TRBJ1-1|-|TRBV7-9|-
TGTGCCAGCAGGGGGCGCGGGAACACTGAAGCTTTCTTT
CASRGRGNTEAFF
>TRBJ1-6|TRBD1|TRBV2|-
TGTGCCAGCAGTGGGACAGGGGGTAGGCAGTCCCTCCACTTT
CASSGTGGRQSLHF
>TRBJ2-7|-|TRBV6-5|-
TGTGCCAGCAGTTACGGTCGGGGTGAGCAGTACTTC
CASSYGRGEQYF
>TRBJ2-2|-|TRBV27|-
TGTGCCAGCAGTAGAAACACAGGGACGAACACCGGGGAGCTGTTTTTT
CASSRNTGTNTGELFF
>TRBJ1-2|-|TRBV4-1|-
TGCGCCAGCAGCCAAGTTCCGGGGGATGTAGGCTACACCTTC
CASSQVPGDVGYTF
>TRBJ1-2|TRBD1|TRBV18|-
TGTGCCAGCTCACCACAAACAGGGGACTATGGCTACACCTTC
CASSPQTGDYGYTF
>TRBJ2-3|-|TRBV7-3|-
TGTGCCAGCAGCATCGGGAGTTTCTCGGATACGCAGTATTTT
CASSIGSFSDTQYF
>TRBJ1-6|-|TRBV7-3|-
TGTGCCAGCAGCCCCTCGTTTAATTCACCCCTCCACTTT
CASSPSFNSPLHF
>TRBJ2-1|TRBD1|TRBV10-2|-
TGCGCCAGCAGTGTACAGGACAGGGTCTACAATGAGCAGTTCTTC
CASSVQDRVYNEQFF
>TRBJ2-1|-|TRBV7-3|-
TGTGCCAGTGGGAGGGGGGGGATCTACAATGAGCAGTTCTTC
CASGRGGIYNEQFF
>TRBJ2-2|TRBD2|TRBV4-2|once
TGTGCCAGCAGCCAAAGCGGGGGAGCGAACACCGGGGAGCTGTTTTTT
CASSQSGGANTGELFF
>TRBJ2-2|TRBD1|TRBV7-8|once
TGTGCCAGCAGCTTAGTTAGGGGGCCCGGGGAGCTGTTTTTT
CASSLVRGPGELFF
>TRBJ2-5|-|TRBV29-1|-
TGCAGCGTCTTTAGTTCGGAAGAGACCCAGTACTTC
CSVFSSEETQYF
>TRBJ1-2|-|TRBV28|-
TGTGCCAGCAGTTTATCGGAGTATGGCTACACCTTC
CASSLSEYGYTF
>TRBJ2-1|TRBD2|TRBV28|-
TGTGCCAGCAGTTTGGTGAACGGGGGGGAGTATGAGCAGTTCTTC
CASSLVNGGEYEQFF
>TRBJ2-2|TRBD2|TRBV11-1|few
TGTGCCAGCAGCTCGACTAGCGGGAGGGTAGGCGGGGAGCTGTTTTTT
CASSSTSGRVGGELFF
>TRBJ2-1|-|TRBV2|-
TGTGCCAGCAGTGAAGCCACGGGATACAATGAGCAGTTCTTC
CASSEATGYNEQFF
>TRBJ2-1|TRBD2|TRBV11-3|-
TGTGCCAGCAGCTCTGTAGCGGGGTCCTACAATGAGCAGTTCTTC
CASSSVAGSYNEQFF
>TRBJ1-2|-|TRBV20-1|once
TGCAGTGCAGGGAGTTATAGGTACACCTTC
CSAGSYRYTF
>TRBJ2-7|-|TRBV28|-
TGTGCCAGCGATGACAGGATCAGCTCCTACGAGCAGTACTTC
CASDDRISSYEQYF
>TRBJ2-7|-|TRBV4-1|-
TGCGCCAGCAGCGACGTACAGGGCCCCTCCTACGAGCAGTACTTC
CASSDVQGPSYEQYF
>TRBJ1-5|-|TRBV6-1|-
TGTGCCAGCAGTGAAAGCTATAGCAATCAGCCCCAGCATTTT
CASSESYSNQPQHF
>TRBJ1-2|-|TRBV4-2|-
TGTGCCAGCAGCCAAGACCTCGGTCCCTATGGCTACACCTTC
CASSQDLGPYGYTF
>TRBJ2-5|TRBD2|TRBV11-3|-
TGTGCCAGCAGCTCTTGGACTAGCGGGGGGGCCTTTGAGACCCAGTACTTC
CASSSWTSGGAFETQYF
>TRBJ2-1|TRBD1|TRBV2|-
TGTGCCAGCATTCGCGACAGGGGGAACAATGAGCAGTTCTTC
CASIRDRGNNEQFF
>TRBJ2-1|TRBD2|TRBV18|-
TGTGCCAGCTCACCAGCCAGCGGGGGACCCTCCGGGCATGAGCAGTTCTTC
CASSPASGGPSGHEQFF
>TRBJ2-5|TRBD2|TRBV7-3|-
TGTGCCAGCAGCTTCGGGGGAGGGTCGGAGACCCAGTACTTC
CASSFGGGSETQYF
>TRBJ2-6|TRBD1|TRBV5-8|-
TGTGCCAGCAGCTTAGAGCACAGGGGCCTTGTTTTTGGGGCCAACGTCCTGACTTTC
CASSLEHRGLVFGANVLTF
>TRBJ1-1|TRBD1|TRBV7-3|once
TGTGCCAGCAGCCCCCGGACAGGGGGGAACACTGAAGCTTTCTTT
CASSPRTGGNTEAFF
>TRBJ1-3|-|TRBV6-1|few
TGTGCCAGCAGTGAACAACTATCTGGAAACACCATATATTTT
CASSEQLSGNTIYF